This passage covers 23 T cell receptor beta chains from one sample sequenced in a study of blood T cell repertoires in COVID-19. The assay was immunoSEQ multiplex PCR, and TCRdb's table has in-frame clones only and misses some. This sample has some 120,000 clones, with approximately 89% found just once. The sample consisted of peripheral blood. The source is a middle-aged man with acute or convalescent COVID-19.

The sample holds a few counts of this clone. J is TRBJ1-6 and V is TRBV10-2, with TRBD1 matching over 7 bases. The CDR3 totals 14 residues. CDR1 is WSHSY, CDR2 SAAADI, per germline. Trimming cost V 4 bases and J 10 bases; bases outside gene matches: 7. CDR3 in amino acids: CASSAQGNESPLHF. The CDR3 DNA is TGCGCCAGCAGTGCACAGGGGAATGAATCACCCCTCCACTTT.

The V and J genes are TRBV5-4 and TRBJ1-2; D call uncertain. The CDR3 consists of 15 residues. Germline CDR1 SGHNT, CDR2 YYREEE (reference sequence). Trimming left V 5 bases short and J 4 bases short, with 18 bases between. The CDR3 DNA is TGTGCCAGCAGTCTGAGGGAGACCCTTTCCTATGGCTACACCTTC. Residues: CASSLRETLSYGYTF.

The sample holds one count of this clone. The chain employs TRBV6-1 and TRBJ1-2; maybe TRBD1 (5 bases). V dropped 4 bases and J dropped 8 bases, with 23 bases sitting between them. The germline CDR1 and CDR2 sequences are MNHNS and SASEGT. The length of the CDR3 is 16 residues. The CDR3 coding sequence is TGTGCCAGCAGTGTCTCCGCGGGGCCTTCGGGGGAGGGCTACACCTTC. It translates to CASSVSAGPSGEGYTF.

The chain uses TRBV29-1 and TRBJ2-3, with D uncertain. The CDR3 has 13 amino acids. Trimming removed 3 bases at V and 0 bases at J, with 7 bases between. Germline CDR1 and CDR2: SQVTM and ANQGSEA. This chain's CDR3 is CSVEQTSTDTQYF. The CDR3 bases are TGCAGCGTTGAGCAGACTAGCACAGATACGCAGTATTTT.

This clone has a handful of counts. This rearrangement joins TRBV11-2 to TRBJ1-1; D remains ambiguous. The CDR3 has 14 amino acids. Trimming took off 1 base at V and 3 bases at J, with 9 bases between the two ends. In germline, CDR1 is SGHAT, CDR2 FQNNGV. The CDR3 bases are TGTGCCAGCAGCTTAGTTGGAGGTTACACTGAAGCTTTCTTT. Translated: CASSLVGGYTEAFF.

This rearrangement joins TRBV9 to TRBJ2-3; D is perhaps TRBD1 (5 bases). V lost 1 base, J lost 0 bases, and 15 bases lay in between. CDR1 SGDLS and CDR2 YYNGEE come from the germline V gene. CDR3 size: 17 residues. The CDR3 sequence is CASSVSAGSYSTDTQYF. The CDR3 coding sequence is TGTGCCAGCAGCGTATCGGCAGGGTCCTACAGCACAGATACGCAGTATTTT.

The V and J genes are TRBV18 and TRBJ1-5; D is undetermined. Germline loops: CDR1 KGHSH, CDR2 LQKENI. V gave up 3 bases and J gave up 0 bases, with 9 bases separating them. CDR3 length: 15 residues. The CDR3 loop reads CASSPRDNSNQPQHF. The CDR3 region has the DNA TGTGCCAGCTCACCTCGAGACAATAGCAATCAGCCCCAGCATTTT.

This chain uses TRBV6-1 with TRBJ2-5; TRBD2 matches 12 bases. After removal of 1 base from V and 2 bases from J, the junction contained 8 bases not matched to a gene. Germline V gene data show CDR1 as MNHNS and CDR2 as SASEGT. The CDR3 runs 18 residues. The chain's CDR3 is CASSEVVLAGGEQETQYF. CDR3 nucleotide sequence: TGTGCCAGCAGTGAAGTCGTTCTAGCGGGGGGGGAGCAAGAGACCCAGTACTTC.

V and J are TRBV11-3 and TRBJ1-1; D is unclear. V was clipped by 0 bases and J by 5 bases, with 7 bases between them. The V gene's germline CDR1 is SGHNT and CDR2 YENEEA. This CDR3 is built from 13 residues. The CDR3 here is CASSLDLTTEAFF. The CDR3 DNA reads TGTGCCAGCAGCTTAGATCTGACAACTGAAGCTTTCTTT.

This clone came up once. This chain joins TRBV12-3 or TRBV12-4 and TRBJ1-2, with 7 nucleotides matching TRBD1. The ends lost 6 bases at V and 5 bases at J; junction bases unmatched: 3. The CDR3 loop spans 12 amino acids. CDR3 DNA: TGTGCCAGCAGAACGACAGGGTATGGCTACACCTTC. As protein: CASRTTGYGYTF.

The chain carries TRBV9 and TRBJ1-4, with D uncertain. Germline lookup yields CDR1 SGDLS and CDR2 YYNGEE. Trimming removed 1 base at V and 8 bases at J, with 12 bases between. The CDR3 totals 14 residues. The CDR3 is CASSVNGDREKLFF. The DNA for the CDR3 is TGTGCCAGCAGCGTAAACGGAGATCGGGAAAAACTGTTTTTT.

The chain combines TRBV30 with TRBJ1-2, with unresolved D. Germline CDR1 and CDR2: GTSNPN and SVGIG (reference sequence). Trimming left V 5 bases short and J 6 bases short, with 7 bases between. The CDR3 covers 10 residues. The DNA for the CDR3 is TGTGCCTGGGGTAATCATGGCTACACCTTC. Residues: CAWGNHGYTF.

The V gene is TRBV7-3, the J gene TRBJ2-5; 8 nucleotides agree with TRBD1. V was clipped by 1 base and J by 2 bases; unmatched bases: 21. Germline lookup yields CDR1 SGHTA and CDR2 FQGTGA. There are 21 residues in the CDR3. This CDR3 is CASSLIGDQGAREAPQETQYF. The CDR3 DNA is TGTGCCAGCAGCTTAATCGGGGACCAGGGGGCGCGAGAGGCCCCACAAGAGACCCAGTACTTC.

This clone showed up just once. The J gene is TRBJ2-3, the V gene TRBV27, with 9 bases aligning to TRBD1. V gave up 4 bases and J gave up 5 bases; unmatched junction bases: 7. CDR1 MNHEY and CDR2 SMNVEV come from the germline V gene (reference sequence). The CDR3 has 15 residues. CDR3 sequence (DNA): TGTGCCAGCAGTTCCAACAGGGGGCGAGGAGATACGCAGTATTTT. This gives the protein CASSSNRGRGDTQYF.

The chain joins TRBV5-1 to TRBJ2-1, with a weak D call TRBD1 (6 bases). Germline values: CDR1 SGHRS, CDR2 YFSETQ. V lost 1 base, J lost 0 bases, and 20 bases lay in between. This CDR3 comprises 19 residues. The chain's CDR3 is CASSLPRGPTVSSYNEQFF. The CDR3 nucleotides are TGCGCCAGCAGCTTGCCCAGGGGCCCTACGGTGAGCTCCTACAATGAGCAGTTCTTC.

The rearrangement links TRBV30 to TRBJ2-7, with D unresolved. CDR3 length: 12 residues. The germline V and J ends were trimmed by 2 bases and 2 bases, with 7 bases remaining between them. Germline values: CDR1 GTSNPN, CDR2 SVGIG (reference sequence). CDR3 DNA: TGTGCCTGGAGTCCCCTCCCCTACGAGCAGTACTTC. Translating gives CAWSPLPYEQYF.

V usage is TRBV30 and J usage is TRBJ1-2; tentatively, D is TRBD1 (6 bases). The CDR3 extends over 13 amino acids. Trimming took off 7 bases at V and 5 bases at J, with 17 bases between the two ends. Germline lookup yields CDR1 GTSNPN and CDR2 SVGIG (reference sequence). The CDR3 spells CASGRGGLYGYTF. The CDR3, as DNA: TGTGCCTCCGGAAGGGGGGGTTTATATGGCTACACCTTC.

V gene TRBV24-1 combines with J gene TRBJ1-2; maybe TRBD1 (6 bases). Germline V gene data show CDR1 as KGHDR and CDR2 as SFDVKD. The CDR3 covers 12 residues. Trimming removed 7 bases from V and 10 bases from J, with 15 bases in between. The CDR3 DNA follows: TGTGCCACCAGCGGAGGGGGGGCAGACTACACCTTC. It translates to CATSGGGADYTF.

The chain links TRBV9 to TRBJ2-2; 7 bases match TRBD2. This CDR3 is 15 amino acids long. With V trimmed by 4 bases and J by 3 bases, 6 bases remained unmatched. CDR1 SGDLS and CDR2 YYNGEE come from the germline V gene. The CDR3 sequence: CASSLPGGYTGELFF. The CDR3 DNA reads TGTGCCAGCAGCCTACCCGGGGGGTACACCGGGGAGCTGTTTTTT.

CDR3 protein: CASSLVPLAGPSSTDTQYF. CDR3 DNA: TGTGCCAGCAGCTTAGTCCCCCTAGCGGGGCCGTCTAGCACAGATACGCAGTATTTT. V and J are TRBV7-9 and TRBJ2-3; 9 bases agree with TRBD2. This CDR3 contains 19 residues. The germline CDR1 and CDR2 sequences are SEHNR and FQNEAQ (reference sequence). V shed 1 base, J shed 0 bases, and the junction held 11 bases outside the gene matches.

The chain recombines TRBV18 with TRBJ2-7; D remains ambiguous. V lost 1 base, J lost 2 bases, and 9 bases lay in between. Per the germline V gene, CDR1 is KGHSH and CDR2 is LQKENI. The CDR3 covers 14 residues. The CDR3 loop reads CASSPQSEAYEQYF. The CDR3 DNA follows: TGTGCCAGCTCACCACAGTCAGAAGCCTACGAGCAGTACTTC.

The chain combines TRBV7-8 with TRBJ1-2, with a possible D match to TRBD1 (5 bases). The CDR3 totals 15 residues. Germline V gene lookup returns CDR1 SGHVS and CDR2 FQNEAQ. Trimming removed 3 bases from V and 7 bases from J, with 18 bases in between. The CDR3 protein is CASSFFDSSWAGYTF. CDR3 DNA: TGTGCCAGCAGCTTTTTTGACAGTTCCTGGGCTGGCTACACCTTC.

In the case of this clone: Relative to the germline gene, one junction end is altered; a read error may explain this. The rearrangement uses TRBV29-1 and TRBJ2-7; D is undetermined. The CDR3 sequence is 17 residues long. Germline values: CDR1 SQVTM, CDR2 ANQGSEA. The CDR3 DNA reads TGCAGCGTTGGGGCAGGCTTTGCCCGGCTTTCCTCCTTCGAGCAGTACTTC. This sequence encodes CSVGAGFARLSSFEQYF.